This TCR beta chain appears in the sequencing data of a study of graft-versus-host responses after intestinal transplantation. About the research overall: Recipients across the board were started on anti-thymocyte globulin induction, then kept on tacrolimus and steroids for two to four years.

Turning to this clone: Its specificity is not known.

Some clones are missing from TCRdb's copy, which holds only in-frame ones; the method was immunoSEQ multiplex PCR. The profile shows about 27,000 clones, around 82% of them singletons. The CDR3 runs to 16 residues. Germline loops: CDR1 MNHEY, CDR2 SVGAGI. V lost 0 bases and J 0 bases, leaving 10 bases between the germline ends. The study, taken as a whole, reports: GvH clones turned up in recipient marrow; some had shown up first in ileum or blood.

This clonotype was obtained from a human donor who was the organ donor for an intestinal transplant. This sequence joins TRBV6-5 and TRBJ2-3; D perhaps matches TRBD2 (6 bases). The starting material was unstimulated CD8+ T cells sorted from spleen or lymph node cells, obtained before transplant. The DNA for the CDR3 is TGTGCCAGCAGTTACTCATGGGGGGAAAGCACAGATACGCAGTATTTT. This encodes CASSYSWGESTDTQYF.